This is a list of T cell receptor beta chains from one sample in a study of T cells in Graves' hyperthyroidism and ophthalmopathy. A single record per CDR3 protein comes from TCRdb applying MiXCR to the multiplex PCR reads. There are 490,000 or so distinct CDR3 sequences in the sample; roughly 45% occur only once, and about two fifths lies in the top ten. The sequenced sample was peripheral blood or thyroid tissue (not recorded which). The receptors originated from an adult woman with Graves' disease, either hyperthyroidism or ophthalmopathy (not recorded which). The CDR3 runs from the conserved cysteine through the conserved F or W. The D gene is left open where the match is weak. The size entry is marked missing in some rows and otherwise reads once, few, many or a size class.

v_call	j_call	d_call	clone_size	cdr3_nt	cdr3_aa
TRBV20-1	TRBJ2-7	TRBD2	many	TGCAGTGCTAGAGCGACTAGCGGGAGGGAGAGCGTATACGAGCAGTACTTC	CSARATSGRESVYEQYF
TRBV10-3	TRBJ2-1	TRBD1	few	TGTGCCATCTGGGCCCAGGGGGAAAACAATGAGCAGTTCTTC	CAIWAQGENNEQFF
TRBV7-2	TRBJ2-7	-	-	TGTGCCAGCAGCTTAGGGCGCCCGGGGAGGCGGGCGTCCTACGAGCAGTACTTC	CASSLGRPGRRASYEQYF
TRBV29-1	TRBJ2-7	TRBD1	-	TGCAGCGTCGGGGACAGGGGGCGTTCCTTCCCTTACGAGCAGTACTTC	CSVGDRGRSFPYEQYF
TRBV5-8	TRBJ1-1	-	-	TGTGCCAGCAGCTTTGGCCGCCCTGGGAACACTGAAGCTTTCTTT	CASSFGRPGNTEAFF
TRBV20-1	TRBJ2-5	-	-	TGCAGTGCGGGCGGGACCACAGAGACCCAGTACTTC	CSAGGTTETQYF
TRBV20-1	TRBJ1-2	-	once	TGCAGTGCTAGTAGCGCAGAGTTAGACTTCTATGGCTACACCTTC	CSASSAELDFYGYTF
TRBV10-3	TRBJ2-5	-	-	TGTGCCACCGGACCTTCCGGTTCCGAAGAGACCCAGTACTTC	CATGPSGSEETQYF
TRBV11-2	TRBJ2-2	-	-	TGTGCCAGCGGCAGGGTCATCACCGGGGAGCTGTTTTTT	CASGRVITGELFF
TRBV19	TRBJ1-2	TRBD1	once	TGTGCCACATCCGGGACAGGGGGCTCTGGCTACACCTTC	CATSGTGGSGYTF
TRBV6-5	TRBJ1-1	TRBD1	many	TGTGCCAGCAGTTACAGGCAAGACAGGGGGTCCAACACTGAAGCTTTCTTT	CASSYRQDRGSNTEAFF
TRBV28	TRBJ1-6	-	-	TGTGCCAGCAGTTTACCGACAGGACTGAATTCACCCCTCCACTTT	CASSLPTGLNSPLHF
TRBV5-8	TRBJ1-1	-	many	TGTGCCAGCAGGCCCTCGGGGGGCACTGAAGCTTTCTTT	CASRPSGGTEAFF
TRBV4-1	TRBJ2-7	TRBD1	-	TGTGCCAGCAACCCTACAGGGGCCTACGAGCAGTACTTC	CASNPTGAYEQYF
TRBV15	TRBJ1-1	-	-	TGTGCCACTCCTATGGGGGAGAACACTGAAGCTTTCTTT	CATPMGENTEAFF
TRBV7-2	TRBJ2-3	TRBD1	-	TGTGCCAGCAGTCCAAGGGACAGCTCAGATACGCAGTATTTT	CASSPRDSSDTQYF
TRBV19	TRBJ1-1	-	-	TGTGCCAGTAAATCCCTCGGGAGGGGACGGTTGACTGAAGCTTTCTTT	CASKSLGRGRLTEAFF
TRBV28	TRBJ2-2	-	-	TGTGCCAGCACCGAAGGAGGGCTGAACACCGGGGAGCTGTTTTTT	CASTEGGLNTGELFF
TRBV7-2	TRBJ2-3	-	-	TGTGCCAGCAGCTTAGGGGCGGGGGATACGCAGTATTTT	CASSLGAGDTQYF
TRBV4-1	TRBJ1-5	TRBD1	many	TGCGCCAGCAGCCAAGAGACAGGGGGTCAGCCCCAGCATTTT	CASSQETGGQPQHF
TRBV29-1	TRBJ1-5	-	-	TGCAGCTACAGGGTGCGCAATCAGCCCCAGCATTTT	CSYRVRNQPQHF
TRBV20-1	TRBJ1-6	-	many	TGCAGTGCTAGTTTCTATGGGGAGTATTCACCCCTCCACTTT	CSASFYGEYSPLHF
TRBV10-3	TRBJ2-5	TRBD1	-	TGTGCCAGCGGAAGGACAGGGCTGACCCAGTACTTC	CASGRTGLTQYF
TRBV2	TRBJ1-6	-	many	TGTGCCAGCGATGGTGGTGGTTCACCCCTCCACTTT	CASDGGGSPLHF
TRBV5-1	TRBJ2-7	-	-	TGCGCCAGCAGCTTAGGAGGGTTGTTGAACTACGAGCAGTACTTC	CASSLGGLLNYEQYF
TRBV19	TRBJ1-2	TRBD1	few	TGTGCCAGTAATAACCGGGACAGGGACTATGGCTACACCTTC	CASNNRDRDYGYTF
TRBV19	TRBJ2-3	-	-	TGTGCCAGTAGAAAAACGAGGTCTAGCACAGATACGCAGTATTTT	CASRKTRSSTDTQYF
TRBV9	TRBJ2-7	-	many	TGTGCCAGCAGCGTAGGGACTGCCTACGAGCAGTACTTC	CASSVGTAYEQYF
TRBV2	TRBJ2-3	-	-	TGTGCCAGCAGACGCGGATGGACAGATACGCAGTATTTT	CASRRGWTDTQYF
TRBV20-1	TRBJ2-2	-	-	-	CSAGTAGAPGSCFF
TRBV12-3/TRBV12-4	TRBJ1-1	-	few	TGTGCCAGCAGTCCTGTTGGCACTGAAGCTTTCTTT	CASSPVGTEAFF
TRBV25-1	TRBJ1-1	TRBD1	many	TGTGCCAGCAGTGACTCGACAGGGCCCCCAAACACTGAAGCTTTCTTT	CASSDSTGPPNTEAFF
TRBV14	TRBJ2-7	TRBD2	-	TGTGCCAGCAGCCCACCGGGACTGGGGAGGGCGCAGTACTTC	CASSPPGLGRAQYF
TRBV7-6	TRBJ2-6	TRBD1	-	TGTGCCAGCAGCTTAGCGACAGGGGGCAACGTCCTGACTTTC	CASSLATGGNVLTF
TRBV10-3	TRBJ2-3	-	many	TGTGCCATCAGTCGGGACAGCACAGATACGCAGTATTTT	CAISRDSTDTQYF
TRBV7-9	TRBJ2-7	TRBD1	many	TGTGCCAGCACCAAGGGGACAGGAAACTACGAGCAGTACTTC	CASTKGTGNYEQYF
TRBV11-2	TRBJ2-1	-	-	TGTGCCAGCAGCTTCTTACTAGCCCCAAACAATGAGCAGTTCTTC	CASSFLLAPNNEQFF
TRBV19	TRBJ1-5	-	-	TGTGCCAGTAACAAGGACCACTATCAGCCCCAGCATTTT	CASNKDHYQPQHF
TRBV12-3/TRBV12-4	TRBJ2-5	-	many	TGTGCCAGCAGTTTAGGCGTGGTCCAAGAGACCCAGTACTTC	CASSLGVVQETQYF
TRBV7-2	TRBJ2-7	TRBD1	many	TGTGCCAGCAGCGGGACAGGTGGCTACGAGCAGTACTTC	CASSGTGGYEQYF
TRBV20-1	TRBJ1-2	-	few	TGCAGTGCCAACTCCCCACAGGGTAACTATGGCTACACCTTC	CSANSPQGNYGYTF
TRBV11-2	TRBJ1-4	-	few	TGTGCCAGCAGCTTGACTTCCCCCGGACGAAAACTGTTTTTT	CASSLTSPGRKLFF
TRBV7-9	TRBJ2-7	TRBD2	-	TGTGCCAGCAGTTTGACGGGACTAGCGGGAGACGAGCAGTACTTC	CASSLTGLAGDEQYF
TRBV7-6	TRBJ1-4	TRBD1	-	TGTGCCAGCAGCTCCGGACAGGGCAGAACTAATGAAAAACTGTTTTTT	CASSSGQGRTNEKLFF
TRBV25-1	TRBJ2-7	-	-	TGTGCCAGCAGTGACCGAGGGCCCCACGGGTACGCGCAGTACTTC	CASSDRGPHGYAQYF
TRBV10-3	TRBJ2-7	-	-	TGTGCCGCCGCTGCGAACTACGAGCAGTACTTC	CAAAANYEQYF
TRBV14	TRBJ2-7	-	-	TGTGCCAGCAGCCAAGAGAAGGCAGAGAACTACGAGCAGTACTTC	CASSQEKAENYEQYF
TRBV20-1	TRBJ2-7	TRBD2	-	TGCAGTGCCCTAAGGCCTCTAGCGGGGGTCTCCTACGAGCAGTACTTC	CSALRPLAGVSYEQYF
TRBV20-1	TRBJ1-1	TRBD1	many	TGCAGTGCTAGACAGGGGGCTTCCACTGAAGCTTTCTTT	CSARQGASTEAFF
TRBV7-9	TRBJ1-3	-	-	TGTGCCAGCAGCTTAGATCGTGTCGGGGTTGCTGGAAACACCATATATTTT	CASSLDRVGVAGNTIYF
TRBV7-2	TRBJ1-4	-	-	TGTGCCAGCAGCTCCCGACGAGATAATGAAAAACTGTTTTTT	CASSSRRDNEKLFF
TRBV12-3/TRBV12-4	TRBJ2-7	TRBD2	-	TGTGCCAGCAGTCCCTCCGCAGGACTAGCGGGAGGGAATAGCTCCTACGAGCAGTACTTC	CASSPSAGLAGGNSSYEQYF
TRBV15	TRBJ2-2	TRBD1	-	TGTGCCAGCAGCAACCGACAGGGGAACACCGGGGAGCTGTTTTTT	CASSNRQGNTGELFF
TRBV28	TRBJ1-4	TRBD1	-	TGTGCCAGCGGGACCGGGACAGGGTATGAAAAACTGTTTTTT	CASGTGTGYEKLFF
TRBV2	TRBJ1-1	TRBD1	once	TGTGCCAGCAATTCCGGGACAGGCTCCACTGAAGCTTTCTTT	CASNSGTGSTEAFF
TRBV7-9	TRBJ1-2	-	many	TGTGCCAGCAGCACCCAGGGACGGGCGACCTTC	CASSTQGRATF
TRBV7-9	TRBJ1-3	-	-	TGTGCCAGCAGCTTAGATGACAGCCGGCGGAACACCATATATTTT	CASSLDDSRRNTIYF
TRBV29-1	TRBJ1-1	-	few	TGCAGCGTTGATAGGGCGACGGACACTGAAGCTTTCTTT	CSVDRATDTEAFF